Reported below is one TCR beta chain. The clone's antigen remains unknown. No qualities accompany the bases; no much larger clone lies one base away. Using the immunoSEQ hsTCRbeta Kit, TCR beta CDR3 regions were sequenced from DNA. The study's processing was this. The ImmunoSEQ Analyzer was used to analyse the TCR sequencing data. T cell clonality was calculated on productive rearrangements as 1 minus Pielou's evenness. The inverse Simpson index, applied to productive templates, was used to measure T cell diversity. T cell density was expressed as TCR beta template counts normalized to usable DNA, with usable DNA estimated by amplifying and sequencing housekeeping genes. Two-sided Kruskal-Wallis tests were used to compare TCR metrics between histologic stages. TCRdb took this table from immuneACCESS and kept in-frame rearrangements with V and J called. Such tables lack part of the clones; where checked against another copy, unresolved V genes explain under half of the gap, and the rest is unexplained. V and J calls and clone size are given by that table; D and trimming were obtained from the DNA. The sample data list thousands of clones, and under 85% of these were observed just once. About 18% of the sample rests with the top ten.

From the germline V gene, CDR1 is KGHSH and CDR2 is LQKENI. CDR3 length: 13 amino acids, cysteine to phenylalanine. The kept DNA is CDR3 alone, 39 bases in frame from the first base. A distance of 8 bases separates the germline ends of V and J, which lose 3 bases and 3 bases respectively. Patients underwent resection in Japan or China between the mid-2010s and the late 2010s. Two lung cancer pathologists independently confirmed the histologic diagnosis of each case on H&E slides. DNA was isolated from FFPE tissue using the AllPrep DNA/RNA FFPE Kit. The data were obtained in a study of immune evolution from preneoplasia to lung adenocarcinoma (dated by TCRdb to 2020 to 2023). General notes on the study: The study used immune gene expression, TCR sequencing and multiplex immunofluorescence to profile the immune contexture of lung adenocarcinoma precursors and invasive adenocarcinoma. Resected precursor lesions (AAH, AIS, MIA) and invasive adenocarcinomas were compared against paired morphologically normal lung tissue. The sample size was set by how many specimens were available, not by a prior power calculation. The immune data were integrated with whole exome sequencing and methylation data from the same cohort of nodules. The overall cohort was made up of around 51 patients with pulmonary nodules who had surgical resection. TCR sequencing data were obtained from 51 patients. According to the study, over a hundred samples went through TCR sequencing. Class I HLA alleles were inferred from exome data with POLYSOLVER, and allele-specific HLA loss was detected with LOHHLA. Study-wide findings and limitations: The findings reflected association rather than direct causation, and larger cohorts with long-term follow-up and longitudinal biopsies were considered necessary. Clonality was highest in normal lung, while later-stage lesions appeared to show lower clonality but higher T cell density and diversity. Because all patients came from Japan and China, whether the findings apply to Western populations was uncertain. Normal lung had the highest top T cell clone frequencies, which appeared to decline progressively from AAH through AIS, MIA and invasive adenocarcinoma.

Recombination connected TRBV18 to TRBJ1-1; too little of a D gene remains to name it. The sample taken for sequencing was FFPE adjacent normal lung tissue. The receptor was derived from an older person with lung adenocarcinoma. The CDR3 corresponds to CASSPQRDTEAFF. The DNA sequence follows: TGTGCCAGCTCACCGCAAAGGGACACTGAAGCTTTCTTT. The full variable domain, completed from the reference TRBV18 and TRBJ1-1 proteins outside the CDR3, reads NAGVMQNPRHLVRRRGQEARLRCSPMKGHSHVYWYRQLPEEGLKFMVYLQKENIIDESGMPKERFSAEFPKEGPSILRIQQVVRGDSAAYFCASSPQRDTEAFFGQGTRLTVV.